This T cell receptor beta chain was obtained from a study of control samples from healthy donors and cancer patients. Germline values: CDR1 MDHEN, CDR2 SYDVKM. The CDR3 loop spans 17 amino acids. Trimming removed 2 bases from V and 13 bases from J; junction bases left unmatched: 14. Clones were read by immunoSEQ multiplex PCR, and TCRdb kept only the in-frame ones, dropping some. The sample yields 90,000 to 150,000 clones, approximately 90% seen once. Sequenced sample: blood. The source of this sequence is a man aged 40-55 years in good health. J is TRBJ1-6 and V is TRBV28; 10 positions match TRBD1. This chain's CDR3 is CASSLVGTGASIHPLHF. Written as DNA, the CDR3 is TGTGCCAGCAGTTTAGTCGGGACAGGGGCATCCATTCACCCCCTCCACTTT.